These 32 T cell receptor beta chains share one sample of origin, sequenced in a study of T cells in severe cutaneous drug reactions. Bulk and single-cell libraries used iRepertoire multiplex PCR with TCR subtype-specific primers. TCRdb reprocessed the multiplex PCR reads; each CDR3 protein has one entry and no DNA is given. This listing includes more than 20,000 distinct CDR3 sequences. Carbamazepine had induced Stevens-Johnson syndrome or toxic epidermal necrolysis in the sequenced donors. The sequenced sample was PBMCs. The receptors stem from a human donor with toxic epidermal necrolysis, a severe cutaneous drug reaction.

The V and J genes are TRBV11-2 and TRBJ2-7; checking the TCRdb D call of TRBD1 is not possible without DNA. Germline V gene data show CDR1 as SGHAT and CDR2 as FQNNGV. The CDR3 totals 15 residues. The CDR3 loop reads CASRPGQAFSYEQYF.

This clonotype is deemed medium-sized by its frequency. The V gene is TRBV6-1, the J gene TRBJ1-2; TCRdb names TRBD1, which stays unverified in the absence of DNA. Germline CDR1 and CDR2: MNHNS and SASEGT. The CDR3 is made up of 17 amino acids. The CDR3 loop is CASSLDPDSLANYGYTF.

The V and J genes are TRBV28 and TRBJ2-3. Germline V gene data show CDR1 as MDHEN and CDR2 as SYDVKM. CDR3 size: 14 residues. CDR3 loop: CASSLPASRFTQYF.

The chain recombines TRBV12-3 or TRBV12-4 with TRBJ2-1; TCRdb selects TRBD2, and the lack of DNA leaves this call unchecked. This CDR3 region has 15 residues. The CDR3 protein is CASTKKLAGSIEQFF.

This sequence joins TRBV6-6 and TRBJ2-1; TCRdb's D call, TRBD1, is unchecked because there is no DNA. The CDR3 has 11 residues. Germline CDR1 and CDR2: MNHNY and SVGAGI (reference sequence). The CDR3 region is CASLRGTEQFF.

V and J are TRBV7-8 and TRBJ1-3; as DNA is missing, the TRBD1 call by TCRdb cannot be tested. In germline, CDR1 is SGHVS, CDR2 FQNEAQ. The CDR3 covers 17 residues. CDR3 region: CASSLPGTGGSGNTIYF.

V usage is TRBV7-3 and J usage is TRBJ2-6; the TCRdb D gene call, TRBD1, has no DNA to confirm it. CDR1 is SGHTA and CDR2 is FQGTGA in the germline V gene. The CDR3 has 19 residues. The CDR3 loop reads CASSSEQSFILSGANVLTF.

By frequency, this clonotype registers medium-sized. The chain links TRBV2 to TRBJ1-1. The CDR3 length is 16 residues. From germline, CDR1 is SNHLY and CDR2 FYNNEI. CDR3 sequence reads: CASSPVSFQGTTEAFF.

V and J are TRBV20-1 and TRBJ1-2; the TRBD1 assignment by TCRdb is unverifiable without DNA. Per the germline V gene, CDR1 is DFQATT and CDR2 is SNEGSKA (reference sequence). There are 13 residues in the CDR3. CDR3 in amino acids: CSAPQGARYGYTF.

The chain employs TRBV20-1 and TRBJ2-3; TCRdb picks TRBD2, but there is no DNA to check that call. The CDR3 totals 17 residues. The V gene's germline CDR1 is DFQATT and CDR2 SNEGSKA (reference sequence). The CDR3: CSARDSLEERRGDTQYF.

The chain couples TRBV5-1 to TRBJ2-3; TCRdb's D call of TRBD2 is untestable without DNA. The CDR3 is made up of 16 amino acids. The germline gives CDR1 SGHRS, CDR2 YFSETQ. The CDR3: CASSLGLAGGVDTQYF.

V is TRBV4-1 and J is TRBJ2-5; TCRdb proposes TRBD1, but this gene call is untestable without DNA. This CDR3 spans 18 amino acids. Germline CDR1 and CDR2: MGHRA and YSYEKL. CDR3 sequence: CASSQGYRGRAEKETQYF.

The rearrangement uses TRBV7-2 and TRBJ1-1; TCRdb calls TRBD1, which cannot be checked without DNA. The V gene's germline CDR1 is SGHTA and CDR2 FQGNSA. The CDR3 loop spans 13 amino acids. This CDR3 reads CASSPGPGIEAFF. Looking up the rest from reference TRBV7-2 and TRBJ1-1 gives the full variable domain: GAGVSQSPSNKVTEKGKDVELRCDPISGHTALYWYRQSLGQGLEFLIYFQGNSAPDKSGLPSDRFSAERTGGSVSTLTIQRTQQEDSAVYLCASSPGPGIEAFFGQGTRLTVV.

CDR3 loop: CASRLGRADTQYF. This chain connects TRBV7-9 to TRBJ2-3; no DNA is available, so the TRBD1 call from TCRdb remains unchecked. This CDR3 has 13 residues. CDR1 and CDR2 (germline): SEHNR, FQNEAQ (reference sequence).

This sequence joins TRBV12-3 or TRBV12-4 and TRBJ2-5; the D gene TCRdb calls, TRBD2, cannot be checked with no DNA. CDR3 length: 16 residues. The CDR3 loop reads CASSFVGEVSQETQYF.

The V and J genes are TRBV25-1 and TRBJ2-1; TCRdb's assignment of TRBD1 cannot be checked, as there is no DNA. Germline V gives CDR1 MGHDK, CDR2 SYGVNS. The CDR3 has 16 residues. The CDR3 sequence is CASSESRTGGNNEQFF.

The gene calls are TRBV20-1 and TRBJ2-3; TCRdb calls TRBD2, which cannot be checked without DNA. Germline-derived CDR1 and CDR2 are DFQATT and SNEGSKA (reference sequence). The CDR3 runs to 16 residues. The CDR3 loop reads CSARPIAGGMYDTQYF.

V gene TRBV4-3 combines with J gene TRBJ2-7; the TRBD1 assignment by TCRdb is unverifiable without DNA. Germline V gene lookup returns CDR1 LGHNA and CDR2 YSLEER. There are 14 residues in the CDR3. Here the CDR3 reads CASSQGQGAREQYF.

V is TRBV11-2 and J is TRBJ2-3; TCRdb's D call, TRBD1, is unchecked because there is no DNA. From germline, CDR1 is SGHAT and CDR2 FQNNGV. This CDR3 is 15 amino acids long. This chain's CDR3 is CASSRLGAALDTQYF.

The chain employs TRBV5-1 and TRBJ2-5; absent DNA, TCRdb's TRBD1 call cannot be checked. Germline CDR1 SGHRS, CDR2 YFSETQ. This CDR3 region has 15 residues. CDR3 residues: CASSLVDPPQETQYF.

The CDR3 region is CASSFRGRRDEQFF. V is TRBV7-9 and J is TRBJ2-1; TCRdb selects TRBD2, and the lack of DNA leaves this call unchecked. The CDR3 has 14 amino acids. From germline, CDR1 is SEHNR and CDR2 FQNEAQ (reference sequence).

This chain connects TRBV4-3 to TRBJ2-7; the D call of TRBD1 rests on TCRdb alone, since no DNA is present to check it. Germline CDR1 reads LGHNA; CDR2 reads YSLEER. The CDR3 runs to 15 residues. CDR3 residues: CASSQEGQGHSEQYF.

The chain employs TRBV11-2 and TRBJ2-3; TCRdb proposes TRBD2, but this gene call is untestable without DNA. The CDR3 consists of 16 residues. CDR1 is SGHAT, CDR2 FQNNGV, per germline. CDR3 region: CASSPEDRGSTDTQYF.

The V and J genes are TRBV6-6 and TRBJ2-7; TCRdb outputs TRBD1, but without DNA this stays unchecked. The CDR3 spans 15 residues. The germline V gene has CDR1 MNHNY and CDR2 SVGAGI (reference sequence). The CDR3 loop reads CASSYSSGKAYEQYF.

The rearrangement joins TRBV28 to TRBJ1-2; TCRdb designates TRBD1, a call that cannot be tested without DNA. The CDR3 contains 14 residues. Per the germline V gene, CDR1 is MDHEN and CDR2 is SYDVKM. The chain's CDR3 is CASRWASPTGGYTF.

The chain employs TRBV29-1 and TRBJ1-2; TCRdb indicates TRBD1, and absent DNA this call remains unverified. CDR1 and CDR2 (germline): SQVTM, ANQGSEA. CDR3 length equals 13 residues. The CDR3 is CSVVGGFDYGYTF.

This chain links TRBV28 with TRBJ1-1; absent DNA, TCRdb's TRBD1 call cannot be checked. CDR1 is MDHEN, CDR2 SYDVKM, per germline. The CDR3 loop spans 15 amino acids. The CDR3 protein is CASSSDRDEDTEAFF.

The chain employs TRBV20-1 and TRBJ2-3; TCRdb's D gene call, TRBD2, goes unchecked for lack of DNA. Germline V lookup: CDR1 DFQATT, CDR2 SNEGSKA (reference sequence). This CDR3 spans 15 amino acids. The CDR3 sequence: CSAARSGRSADTQYF.

This sequence joins TRBV7-6 and TRBJ2-7; TCRdb's D call of TRBD2 is untestable without DNA. The CDR3 is 16 residues long. Germline CDR1 is SGHVS and CDR2 is FNYEAQ. CDR3 loop: CASSSSFSSGRYEQYF.

J is TRBJ2-7 and V is TRBV28; TCRdb proposes TRBD1, but this gene call is untestable without DNA. The CDR3 extends over 14 amino acids. Germline-derived CDR1 and CDR2 are MDHEN and SYDVKM. The CDR3 spells CASRAGTAFTKQYF. Full variable domain (outside the CDR3, taken from reference TRBV28 and TRBJ2-7): DVKVTQSSRYLVKRTGEKVFLECVQDMDHENMFWYRQDPGLGLRLIYFSYDVKMKEKGDIPEGYSVSREKKERFSLILESASTNQTSMYLCASRAGTAFTKQYFGPGTRLTVT.

The chain is built from TRBV4-1 and TRBJ2-1; checking the TCRdb D call of TRBD2 is not possible without DNA. The CDR3 sequence is 17 residues long. The germline V gene has CDR1 MGHRA and CDR2 YSYEKL. The CDR3 here is CASSQVWVAGTYNEQFF.

The chain recombines TRBV6-1 with TRBJ2-7. The CDR3 extends over 11 amino acids. Germline V lookup: CDR1 MNHNS, CDR2 SASEGT. The CDR3 spells CASTESYEQYF.